This passage covers 22 T cell receptor beta chains from one sample sequenced in a study of blood T cell repertoires in COVID-19. Profiled with immunoSEQ multiplex PCR; TCRdb holds only in-frame clones, not every one. The sample lists roughly 190,000 clones, approximately 80% occurring once. The sequencing input was peripheral blood. Every receptor here comes from a woman aged 50 to 60 with active or convalescent COVID-19.

This clone was seen more than once but under ten times. The chain has TRBV2 and TRBJ1-4; 7 bases agree with TRBD1. V dropped 0 bases and J dropped 6; count of bases not matched to a gene: 4. The germline CDR1 and CDR2 sequences are SNHLY and FYNNEI. The CDR3 runs 15 residues. The CDR3 loop is CASSEALTGYEKLFF. CDR3 nucleotide sequence: TGTGCCAGCAGTGAAGCGTTGACAGGGTATGAAAAACTGTTTTTT.

The J gene is TRBJ1-5, the V gene TRBV2; a possible D gene is TRBD1 (6 bases). Deletions cut 3 bases from V and 5 bases from J, with 8 bases between. Germline CDR1 SNHLY, CDR2 FYNNEI. CDR3 length: 13 residues. For the CDR3, the DNA is TGTGCCAGCAGTGATCACAGGGATCAGCCCCAGCATTTT. Its translation is CASSDHRDQPQHF.

The CDR3 reads CASSPLGTGGSSQPQHF. CDR3 DNA sequence: TGTGCCAGCTCACCACTCGGTACAGGGGGCTCCTCGCAGCCCCAGCATTTT. J is TRBJ1-5 and V is TRBV18, with 9 bases that match TRBD1. This CDR3 comprises 17 residues. Trimming at V came to 1 base and at J to 7 bases, leaving 11 bases not matched to a gene. Germline V CDR1 and CDR2: KGHSH, LQKENI.

CDR3 coding DNA: TGTGCCAGCAGGGGGCGAGAGAACACAGATACGCAGTATTTT. It yields the protein CASRGRENTDTQYF. The V call is TRBV27, the J call TRBJ2-3; the D gene is possibly TRBD1 (5 bases). V lost 6 bases, J lost 2 bases, and 12 bases lay in between. The CDR3 has 14 amino acids. Per germline, CDR1 MNHEY and CDR2 SMNVEV (reference sequence).

The chain combines TRBV23-1 with TRBJ1-6; D not certain. TRBV23-1 is assigned to the ORF class and has an uncertain function. This CDR3 contains 14 residues. V was trimmed by 10 bases and J by 6 bases, leaving 16 bases between them. Here the CDR3 reads CAIGRVWFNSPLHF. Here the CDR3 DNA reads TGCGCCATCGGTCGAGTGTGGTTTAATTCACCCCTCCACTTT.

The gene calls are TRBV4-3 and TRBJ1-4, with 9 bases identical to TRBD1. Germline V gene sequence: CDR1 LGHNA, CDR2 YSLEER. The CDR3 spans 13 residues. The junction had 2 bases not matched to a gene; V was cut back by 4 bases and J by 8 bases. The CDR3 is CASSRDRDEKLFF. In DNA, the CDR3 is TGCGCCAGCAGCCGGGACAGGGACGAAAAACTGTTTTTT.

This clone was picked up a small number of times. The rearrangement joins TRBV11-2 to TRBJ2-1; 7 nucleotides line up with TRBD1. CDR3 length: 16 residues. Germline V gene lookup returns CDR1 SGHAT and CDR2 FQNNGV. V shed 5 bases and J 5 bases; nucleotides not matched to a gene: 12. CDR3 DNA: TGTGCCAGCAGCACCCTGGCAGGGGGAAGAAACAATGAGCAGTTCTTC. Amino acid sequence: CASSTLAGGRNNEQFF.

The chain combines TRBV4-3 with TRBJ2-3; 8 positions agree with TRBD2. Germline V gives CDR1 LGHNA, CDR2 YSLEER. The CDR3 covers 17 residues. V lost 0 bases to trimming and J lost 5 bases; unmatched junction nucleotides: 10. The CDR3 DNA follows: TGCGCCAGCAGCCAAGATACGGGACGGGGGGGCTTAGATACGCAGTATTTT. Its protein product is CASSQDTGRGGLDTQYF.

This chain joins TRBV19 and TRBJ2-1, with D possibly TRBD1 on 5 matching bases. Trimming stripped 4 bases from V and 8 bases from J, with 18 bases between. Germline V gene data show CDR1 as LNHDA and CDR2 as SQIVND (reference sequence). The CDR3 is 15 residues long. The CDR3 coding sequence is TGTGCCAGTAGTAATCGGGCAGGGTCCATGGATGAGCAGTTCTTC. This gives the protein CASSNRAGSMDEQFF.

Only a few counts were recorded for this clone. The CDR3 reads CASSSPRSGQGASHYGYTF. The CDR3 nucleotides read TGTGCCAGCAGCTCCCCGAGATCAGGACAGGGGGCGTCCCACTATGGCTACACCTTC. The rearrangement uses TRBV11-2 and TRBJ1-2, with 11 bases fitting TRBD1. J was trimmed by 3 bases and V by 4 bases; bases with no gene match: 16. In germline, CDR1 is SGHAT, CDR2 FQNNGV. The length of the CDR3 is 19 residues. Complete variable domain (other parts from reference TRBV11-2 and TRBJ1-2): EAGVAQSPRYKIIEKRQSVAFWCNPISGHATLYWYQQILGQGPKLLIQFQNNGVVDDSQLPKDRFSAERLKGVDSTLKIQPAKLEDSAVYLCASSSPRSGQGASHYGYTFGSGTRLTVV.

This chain joins TRBV5-8 and TRBJ1-3; D might be TRBD1 (5 bases). Germline V gene lookup returns CDR1 SGHTS and CDR2 YDEGEE. The CDR3 sequence is 15 residues long. Trimming stripped 2 bases from V and 4 bases from J, with 13 bases between. CDR3 coding DNA: TGTGCCAGCAGCTTCGGCAGGGTGAGAGGAAACACCATATATTTT. Translating it yields CASSFGRVRGNTIYF. The complete variable domain, with remaining parts taken from reference TRBV5-8 and TRBJ1-3, reads EAGVTQSPTHLIKTRGQQATLRCSPISGHTSVYWYQQALGLGLQFLLWYDEGEERNRGNFPPRFSGRQFPNYSSELNVNALELEDSALYLCASSFGRVRGNTIYFGEGSWLTVV.

CDR3: CATASGRRETQYF. CDR3 DNA: TGTGCCACCGCAAGCGGGAGGAGGGAGACCCAGTACTTC. The gene calls are TRBV19 and TRBJ2-5; 9 positions match TRBD2. The V segment lost 10 bases and the J segment 5 bases; nucleotides outside the gene matches: 8. From germline, CDR1 is LNHDA and CDR2 SQIVND (reference sequence). The CDR3 spans 13 residues. Full variable domain (outside the CDR3, taken from reference TRBV19 and TRBJ2-5): DGGITQSPKYLFRKEGQNVTLSCEQNLNHDAMYWYRQDPGQGLRLIYYSQIVNDFQKGDIAEGYSVSREKKESFPLTVTSAQKNPTAFYLCATASGRRETQYFGPGTRLLVL.

V gene TRBV27 combines with J gene TRBJ2-2; a possible D gene is TRBD1 (6 bases). Trimming removed 5 bases at V and 0 bases at J, with 16 bases between. CDR3 length: 17 residues. Germline V CDR1 and CDR2: MNHEY, SMNVEV (reference sequence). The CDR3 region has the DNA TGTGCCAGCAGTCGGGTGACAGGAATTACGAACACCGGGGAGCTGTTTTTT. It specifies CASSRVTGITNTGELFF.

V gene TRBV9 combines with J gene TRBJ2-2; 9 bases map to TRBD2. Unmatched junction bases numbered 5, after V lost 1 base and J lost 4 bases. Germline loops: CDR1 SGDLS, CDR2 YYNGEE. This CDR3 comprises 16 residues. CDR3 coding DNA: TGTGCCAGCAGCGTACGGACTAGCGTACTCACCGGGGAGCTGTTTTTT. Translating it yields CASSVRTSVLTGELFF.

The chain joins TRBV19 to TRBJ2-2; D remains unclear. CDR3 length: 12 residues. Germline-derived CDR1 and CDR2 are LNHDA and SQIVND (reference sequence). Trimming removed 3 bases at V and 7 bases at J, with 6 bases between. CDR3 bases: TGTGCCAGTAGTATGGAGTACGGGGAGCTGTTTTTT. It specifies CASSMEYGELFF.

The chain recombines TRBV5-1 with TRBJ2-3; no reliable D call. This CDR3 region has 13 residues. Germline V CDR1 and CDR2: SGHRS, YFSETQ. Trimming took off 5 bases at V and 9 bases at J, with 16 bases between the two ends. This CDR3 reads CASSPHILETQYF. CDR3 in DNA: TGCGCCAGCAGTCCACACATCCTAGAGACGCAGTATTTT.

The V call is TRBV19, the J call TRBJ1-4, with D maybe TRBD1 (6 bases). This CDR3 comprises 16 residues. V lost 6 bases and J 0 bases, leaving 14 bases between the germline ends. Germline V gives CDR1 LNHDA, CDR2 SQIVND (reference sequence). The CDR3 loop is CASSPWTVSTNEKLFF. Here the CDR3 DNA reads TGTGCCAGTAGCCCCTGGACAGTTTCAACTAATGAAAAACTGTTTTTT.

The CDR3, as DNA: TGTGCCAGCAGCAACCCGGGACAGAGAAGCCTTTGGTATGGCTACACCTTC. This sequence encodes CASSNPGQRSLWYGYTF. The gene calls are TRBV21-1 and TRBJ1-2; the table's D call of TRBD1 was not tested on the DNA. TRBV21-1 counts as a pseudogene. This CDR3 contains 17 residues.

V gene TRBV6-5 combines with J gene TRBJ1-2; 12 bases are shared with TRBD1. Germline V gives CDR1 MNHEY, CDR2 SVGAGI. With 10 bases clipped from V and 8 bases from J, the junction kept 8 bases outside the gene matches. The length of the CDR3 is 13 residues. Written as DNA, the CDR3 is TGTGCCATCTCCGGGACAGGGGGCTACGGCTACACCTTC. Its protein product is CAISGTGGYGYTF.

V usage is TRBV4-2 and J usage is TRBJ2-1; 7 positions match TRBD2. Germline CDR1 LGHNA, CDR2 YNFKEQ. CDR3 length equals 16 residues. With V trimmed by 0 bases and J by 0 bases, 2 bases remained unmatched. CDR3 in DNA: TGTGCCAGCAGCCAAGAAGCTAGCGGCTCCTACAATGAGCAGTTCTTC. Amino acids: CASSQEASGSYNEQFF.

This clone has a handful of counts. The chain uses TRBV5-1 and TRBJ1-1; D gene ambiguous. This CDR3 region has 13 residues. The V end was cut by 2 bases, the J end by 4 bases, with 9 bases between. Looked up from germline, CDR1 is SGHRS and CDR2 is YFSETQ. In nucleotides, the CDR3 is TGCGCCAGCAGCTTTCACGAGGGCACTGAAGCTTTCTTT. As protein: CASSFHEGTEAFF.

The chain links TRBV5-1 to TRBJ2-7; a possible D gene is TRBD1 (5 bases). The V gene lost 4 bases and the J gene lost 0 bases, with 11 bases spanning the gap. This CDR3 spans 14 amino acids. Germline V gene data show CDR1 as SGHRS and CDR2 as YFSETQ. CDR3 DNA: TGCGCCAGCAGCGCTCAGGGCGGCTCCTACGAGCAGTACTTC. Translation: CASSAQGGSYEQYF.